This T cell receptor (beta chain) was captured in a study of brain T cells in children with intractable seizures. The study, taken as a whole, reports: Clones missing pre-surgery may reflect undersampling of that blood sample.

Described time point: blood from clinic visit 5 months post-surgery; TSC patient then seizure free. The sample holds a few counts of this clone. Its antigen remains unidentified. The repertoire was sequenced with immunoSEQ multiplex PCR; TCRdb's copy has only in-frame clones and lacks some. The profile covers a few hundred thousand clones, with about 94% appearing a single time and roughly 5.7% taken by the ten largest. This CDR3 has 14 amino acids. J gave up 9 bases and V 1 base, and 0 bases lay outside the gene matches. In germline, CDR1 is MNHNS, CDR2 SASEGT. The input for sequencing was peripheral blood, taken about 5 months after surgery. J is TRBJ1-6 and V is TRBV6-1, with 10 bases lining up with TRBD1. The origin of this receptor is a boy under two years old with tuberous sclerosis and intractable seizures. The CDR3 nucleotides are TGTGCCAGCAGTGAAGGGACAGGGGGTTCACCCCTCCACTTT. This encodes CASSEGTGGSPLHF.